Described below is a single T cell receptor beta chain sequence and its context. Its antigen is unknown. The source of the sample is a study of shared clonotypes between healthy human individuals. Study findings and constraints: Shared clonotypes across all four donors exceeded non-shared ones in generation probability.

TCRdb's copy holds only in-frame clones and misses some; the assay was immunoSEQ multiplex PCR. The table has about 1.5 million clones, roughly 96% seen once. Germline V gene lookup returns CDR1 SGHRS and CDR2 YFSETQ. With 1 base removed from V and 0 bases from J, the gap between germline ends came to 9 bases. CDR3 length: 15 residues. The sample comprised naive CD4+ T cells sorted from blood. Subset described: CD45RA+ positively selected. V usage is TRBV5-1 and J usage is TRBJ2-3, with D unclear. This clonotype originated in a man aged 30-40 years in good health. CDR3 residues: CASSLMQLSTDTQYF. The CDR3 region has the DNA TGCGCCAGCAGCTTGATGCAGTTAAGCACAGATACGCAGTATTTT.